This T cell receptor (beta chain) was identified in a study of cytomegalovirus exposure and HLA in healthy donors. Study-level results: Association of under 20,000 TCR beta sequences with HLA alleles was found at 0.05 false discovery rate in a later analysis.

About this clone: The antigen remains unidentified.

V gave up 9 bases and J gave up 3 bases, with 12 bases separating them. CDR3 length: 12 residues. From germline, CDR1 is MNHNS and CDR2 SASEGT. Primers included in the PCR were 60 Vbeta and 13 Jbeta primers. TCRdb keeps only in-frame clones here, not all; method: immunoSEQ multiplex PCR. The table lists about 170,000 clones, 80% to 90% of them singletons, with 1.5% to 2% in the top ten. The rearrangement joins TRBV6-1 to TRBJ2-7, with D maybe TRBD2 (7 bases). The source is a woman aged 18 to 35 in good health and CMV-seronegative. The sequencing input was PBMCs. This chain's CDR3 is CASEGGDYEQYF. CDR3 bases: TGTGCCAGTGAGGGGGGGGACTACGAGCAGTACTTC.